The 27 T cell receptor beta chains below all came from one sample that was sequenced in a study of response to subunit inactivated influenza vaccine. TCRdb recomputed calls from the RT-PCR reads with MiXCR, one row per CDR3 protein. The sample lists over 650,000 distinct CDR3 sequences, roughly 18% occurring once. This specimen consisted of PBMCs from blood, obtained more than 4 days after vaccination. Receptors were obtained from a man between 50 and 59 years old who received an inactivated influenza vaccine.

The chain couples TRBV6-2 or TRBV6-3 to TRBJ2-1; 10 nucleotides agree with TRBD2. Germline V gene lookup returns CDR1 MNHEY and CDR2 SVGEGT. The ends lost 6 bases at V and 6 bases at J; junction bases unmatched: 5. This CDR3 is built from 14 residues. The CDR3 sequence: CASSPSGSPNEQFF. The CDR3 DNA follows: TGTGCCAGCAGCCCTAGCGGGAGCCCCAATGAGCAGTTCTTC.

Note on this clonotype: One junction end does not reproduce the germline sequence, and a read error may be involved. J is TRBJ2-7 and V is TRBV7-9, with D possibly matching TRBD1 (5 bases). The CDR3 totals 12 residues. CDR1 SEHNR and CDR2 FQNEAQ come from the germline V gene (reference sequence). The CDR3 spells CASSKDSYVQYF. CDR3 nucleotides: TGTGCCAGCAGTAAAGACAGCTACGTGCAGTACTTC.

This clonotype appeared a few times. The rearrangement uses TRBV20-1 and TRBJ2-1; D gene uncertain. The CDR3 runs 11 residues. Germline values: CDR1 DFQATT, CDR2 SNEGSKA (reference sequence). V lost 1 base and J lost 10, with 8 bases in between. The CDR3 DNA reads TGCAGTGCTAGAGTCTCCGGGGAGCAGTTCTTC. Amino acid sequence: CSARVSGEQFF.

This clonotype was seen only a few times. This sequence joins TRBV10-3 and TRBJ1-2, with TRBD1 matching over 8 bases. Trimming removed 9 bases from V and 2 bases from J; junction bases left unmatched: 5. CDR3 length: 13 residues. Germline CDR1 ENHRY, CDR2 SYGVKD. Written as DNA, the CDR3 is TGTGCCATTGGGACAGGAGACAACTATGGCTACACCTTC. Its translation: CAIGTGDNYGYTF.

This chain uses TRBV6-1 with TRBJ2-4; D gene ambiguous. The CDR3 is 15 residues long. V was pared by 2 bases and J by 1 base, with 9 bases between. Germline CDR1 and CDR2: MNHNS and SASEGT. The CDR3 region has the DNA TGTGCCAGCAGTGAAACTTTAACGGCCAAAAACATTCAGTACTTC. Translated, it gives CASSETLTAKNIQYF.

This clonotype has a count of ten or more. The chain has TRBV12-3 or TRBV12-4 and TRBJ2-4; perhaps TRBD1 as D (5 bases). Trimming pared 7 bases from V and 6 bases from J, leaving 13 bases between. The CDR3 is 13 amino acids. The CDR3 region is CASNEGVLNIQYF. The CDR3 nucleotides are TGTGCCAGCAACGAAGGGGTTTTAAACATTCAGTACTTC.

This clonotype has only a few counts. The V call is TRBV6-2 or TRBV6-3, the J call TRBJ2-6; possibly TRBD1 for D (6 bases). The CDR3 contains 18 residues. Between the trimmed V and J ends, which lost 4 bases and 0 bases, there was a span of 16 bases. Germline assignment: CDR1 MNHEY and CDR2 SVGEGT. The CDR3 is CASSFAGVVTSGANVLTF. Here the CDR3 DNA reads TGTGCCAGCAGTTTCGCAGGGGTGGTGACCTCTGGGGCCAACGTCCTGACTTTC.

The rearrangement joins TRBV2 to TRBJ1-2, with a possible D match to TRBD1 (5 bases). The V and J ends lost 9 bases and 4 bases respectively, with 12 bases between them. The CDR3 sequence is 12 residues long. Germline V gene sequence: CDR1 SNHLY, CDR2 FYNNEI. The CDR3: CARGDGTYGYTF. CDR3 in DNA: TGTGCCAGGGGGGACGGGACCTATGGCTACACCTTC. The full variable domain, rest sourced from reference TRBV2 and TRBJ1-2, is EPEVTQTPSHQVTQMGQEVILRCVPISNHLYFYWYRQILGQKVEFLVSFYNNEISEKSEIFDDQFSVERPDGSNFTLKIRSTKLEDSAMYFCARGDGTYGYTFGSGTRLTVV.

The chain couples TRBV11-2 to TRBJ1-4, with 7 bases fitting TRBD1. V shed 5 bases and J 7 bases; nucleotides not matched to a gene: 13. CDR3 size: 16 residues. CDR1 is SGHAT and CDR2 is FQNNGV in the germline V gene. CDR3 region: CASSPQQTGAGEKLFF. CDR3 DNA: TGTGCCAGCAGCCCTCAGCAAACAGGGGCGGGTGAAAAACTGTTTTTT.

This rearrangement joins TRBV29-1 to TRBJ1-1; 10 nucleotides match TRBD1. Germline trimming cut 6 bases from V and 0 bases from J; bases unmatched to any gene: 7. Germline V gives CDR1 SQVTM, CDR2 ANQGSEA. The CDR3 has 15 residues. The CDR3 DNA sequence: TGCAGCGTGACAGGGGGCGGGAACGTGAACACTGAAGCTTTCTTT. Residues: CSVTGGGNVNTEAFF.

This clonotype showed up just a few times. This chain links TRBV20-1 with TRBJ1-6; D possibly corresponds to TRBD1 (6 bases). The CDR3 runs 16 residues. CDR1 DFQATT and CDR2 SNEGSKA come from the germline V gene (reference sequence). V was clipped by 6 bases and J by 1 base, with 16 bases between them. The CDR3 sequence is CSASWQGISYNSPLHF. CDR3 sequence (DNA): TGCAGTGCCTCCTGGCAGGGGATTTCCTATAATTCACCCCTCCACTTT.

This clonotype was counted only a few times. The chain carries TRBV6-5 and TRBJ1-5; 7 nucleotides match TRBD1. The V gene end was trimmed by 1 base and the J gene end by 4 bases; junction bases not matched to a gene: 1. This CDR3 region has 14 residues. Germline V gives CDR1 MNHEY, CDR2 SVGAGI. The DNA of the CDR3 is TGTGCCAGCAGTTACTACAGGGGAAATCAGCCCCAGCATTTT. It encodes CASSYYRGNQPQHF.

The chain combines TRBV12-3 or TRBV12-4 with TRBJ2-1; D is ambiguous. The CDR3 has 12 amino acids. V lost 3 bases and J lost 8, with 8 bases in between. The CDR3 nucleotides read TGTGCCAGCAGTTTCAGTGAATATGAGCAGTTCTTC. Protein sequence: CASSFSEYEQFF.

This clonotype was recorded many times. V gene TRBV6-1 combines with J gene TRBJ2-7, with 9 bases fitting TRBD1. Germline V CDR1 and CDR2: MNHNS, SASEGT. The junction had 12 bases not matched to a gene; V was cut back by 7 bases and J by 5 bases. The CDR3 covers 15 residues. The CDR3 DNA sequence: TGTGCCAGCATCCCATCTGCGACAGGGGGGCACGAGCAGTACTTC. Residues: CASIPSATGGHEQYF.

A few counts support this clonotype. The rearrangement uses TRBV9 and TRBJ1-1, with D unclear. V dropped 0 bases and J dropped 3 bases, with 6 bases sitting between them. This CDR3 has 13 amino acids. Germline loops: CDR1 SGDLS, CDR2 YYNGEE. CDR3 nucleotide sequence: TGTGCCAGCAGCGTAGAAAGAGACACTGAAGCTTTCTTT. Its protein is CASSVERDTEAFF.

The V and J genes are TRBV10-3 and TRBJ1-1; TRBD1 agrees at 7 bases. This CDR3 region has 15 residues. Germline-derived CDR1 and CDR2 are ENHRY and SYGVKD. Trimming took 4 bases from V and 4 from J; bases not matched to a gene: 9. The CDR3 here is CAISGTGVGATEAFF. The DNA for the CDR3 is TGTGCCATCAGTGGTACAGGGGTTGGCGCCACTGAAGCTTTCTTT.

This clonotype was recorded at least ten times. The V and J genes are TRBV12-3 or TRBV12-4 and TRBJ2-3; D possibly corresponds to TRBD1 (6 bases). This CDR3 is built from 13 residues. Trimming left V 5 bases short and J 4 bases short, with 10 bases between. The CDR3 sequence: CASSPSGADTQYF. CDR3 bases: TGTGCCAGCAGTCCATCAGGGGCAGATACGCAGTATTTT.

This clonotype was seen a few times. The rearrangement uses TRBV7-8 and TRBJ1-4; no firm D call. The germline V gene has CDR1 SGHVS and CDR2 FQNEAQ. V lost 1 base to trimming and J lost 7 bases, with 13 bases between them. The length of the CDR3 is 15 residues. This CDR3 is CASSLGTSGSEKLFF. As DNA, the CDR3 is TGTGCCAGCAGCTTAGGGACCTCAGGCAGTGAAAAACTGTTTTTT.

V is TRBV12-3 or TRBV12-4 and J is TRBJ1-4; D gene unclear. CDR3 length: 16 residues. Trimming shortened V by 2 bases and J by 0 bases, and 10 bases separated the two germline ends. CDR3 region: CASSLIPIATNEKLFF. The CDR3 DNA sequence: TGTGCCAGCAGTTTAATCCCGATTGCAACTAATGAAAAACTGTTTTTT.

This clonotype was picked up a small number of times. The DNA of the CDR3 is TGCGCCAGCAGCTTGGAAAGGGACCAATACTACGAGCAGTACTTC. This gives the protein CASSLERDQYYEQYF. V and J are TRBV5-1 and TRBJ2-7; D may correspond to TRBD1 or TRBD2 (5 bases each). Looked up from germline, CDR1 is SGHRS and CDR2 is YFSETQ. The CDR3 consists of 15 residues. Trimming took off 0 bases at V and 3 bases at J, with 13 bases between the two ends.

CDR3 sequence (DNA): TGTGCCAGCAGCCAAGCCCCGGGAGGCACAGAGACCCAGTACTTC. Amino acids: CASSQAPGGTETQYF. The chain uses TRBV3-1 and TRBJ2-5; 7 positions agree with TRBD2. CDR3 length: 15 residues. The J segment lost 4 bases and the V segment lost 1 base, leaving 6 bases of the junction unmatched. CDR1 and CDR2 (germline): LGHDT, YNNKEL (reference sequence).

On this clonotype itself: This likely comes from a read error, as the CDR3 has no conserved phenylalanine or tryptophan at its end. This chain connects TRBV29-1 to TRBJ2-7; TRBD1 might be the D (6 bases). The CDR3 length is 11 residues. V was shortened by 6 bases and J by 1 base, with 7 bases between the two germline ends. Looked up from germline, CDR1 is SQVTM and CDR2 is ANQGSEA. CDR3 amino acids: CSVRGSYEQYL. In nucleotides, the CDR3 is TGCAGCGTCAGGGGTTCCTACGAGCAGTACTTA.

The chain links TRBV6-2 or TRBV6-3 to TRBJ2-7; D call uncertain. The germline V and J ends were trimmed by 6 bases and 2 bases, with 8 bases remaining between them. Germline V CDR1 and CDR2: MNHEY, SVGEGT. This CDR3 is 12 amino acids long. This CDR3 reads CASSTLTYEQYF. CDR3 bases: TGTGCCAGCAGCACCCTTACCTACGAGCAGTACTTC.

This clonotype was detected only a few times. The chain uses TRBV13 and TRBJ2-7, with D tentatively TRBD1 (6 bases). The germline V and J ends were trimmed by 5 bases and 9 bases, with 20 bases remaining between them. Germline CDR1 reads PRHDT; CDR2 reads FYEKMQ (reference sequence). CDR3 length: 14 residues. The CDR3 bases are TGTGCCAGCAGCCCCTCCTCCAGGGGTGTCGGGCAGTACTTC. Translated, it gives CASSPSSRGVGQYF.

The chain links TRBV6-6 to TRBJ1-2; 10 nucleotides line up with TRBD1. The CDR3 consists of 13 residues. J lost 10 bases, V lost 2 bases, and 4 bases had no gene match. Germline values: CDR1 MNHNY, CDR2 SVGAGI (reference sequence). In DNA form, the CDR3 reads TGTGCCAGCAGTTACCGGGACAGGGGCGACTACACCTTC. Its protein product is CASSYRDRGDYTF.

This clonotype occurred many times. The chain recombines TRBV6-2 or TRBV6-3 with TRBJ1-5, with D possibly TRBD1 on 5 matching bases. Trimming took 4 bases from V and 5 from J, leaving 15 bases between them. Germline CDR1 MNHEY, CDR2 SVGEGT. The CDR3 consists of 15 residues. CDR3 loop: CASSWVTGSDQPQHF. The CDR3 nucleotides are TGTGCCAGCAGTTGGGTAACAGGTTCGGATCAGCCCCAGCATTTT.

This clonotype was found a few times. The rearrangement joins TRBV6-1 to TRBJ2-2; D assignment may be TRBD1 or TRBD2 (5 bases each). V lost 6 bases, J lost 3 bases, and 32 bases lay in between. The germline V gene has CDR1 MNHNS and CDR2 SASEGT. The CDR3 runs to 21 residues. The CDR3: CASRDTGWGRVLVEDTGELFF. In nucleotides, the CDR3 is TGTGCCAGCAGAGATACGGGATGGGGCAGGGTCTTAGTCGAGGACACCGGGGAGCTGTTTTTT.